This is a list of T cell receptor beta chains from one sample in a study of TIL therapy for anti-PD-1-resistant metastatic lung cancer. Profiling relied on immunoSEQ multiplex PCR, and the TCRdb table lists in-frame clones only, not all of them. The data hold about 26,000 clones, with around 70% observed a single time. Material: tumor tissue, obtained at baseline. Source of these receptors: a person aged 25-80 years with non-small cell lung cancer. Both conserved end residues are part of each CDR3. A D gene is named only where the DNA matches it firmly. Size is stated for part of the rows, as once, few or many counts, or as a class when the clone is expanded.

v_gene	j_gene	d_gene	len	abundance	CDR3aa	CDR3nt
TRBV29-1	TRBJ2-3	.	10	.	CSTHTDTQYF	TGCAGCACGCACACAGATACGCAGTATTTT
TRBV6-1	TRBJ1-2	TRBD1	13	medium-sized	CASSLTGVGGYTF	TGTGCCAGCAGTCTGACAGGGGTTGGTGGCTACACCTTC
TRBV6-5	TRBJ2-3	.	15	.	CASSYSGTSTDTQYF	TGTGCCAGCAGTTACTCTGGGACCTCCACAGATACGCAGTATTTT
TRBV7-6	TRBJ2-2	TRBD2	16	.	CASSPFSGGASGELFF	TGTGCCAGCAGCCCTTTTAGCGGGGGGGCCTCCGGGGAGCTGTTTTTT
TRBV4-1	TRBJ1-2	.	16	.	CASSQDVAGSDYGYTF	TGCGCCAGCAGCCAAGATGTGGCAGGGTCGGACTATGGCTACACCTTC
TRBV5-1	TRBJ1-1	TRBD1	16	.	CASSLDSNRGDTEAFF	TGCGCCAGCAGCTTGGATAGTAACAGGGGAGACACTGAAGCTTTCTTT
TRBV5-6	TRBJ2-3	.	14	.	CASSLGFSTDTQYF	TGTGCCAGCAGCTTAGGGTTTAGCACAGATACGCAGTATTTT
TRBV19	TRBJ2-3	TRBD2	15	.	CASSKGLGVSDTQYF	TGTGCCAGTAGTAAGGGACTAGGTGTCTCAGATACGCAGTATTTT
TRBV2	TRBJ2-2	.	14	.	CASSERGGTGELFF	TGTGCCAGCAGTGAAAGGGGGGGCACCGGGGAGCTGTTTTTT
TRBV6-6	TRBJ1-5	.	12	few	CASSPGNQPQHF	TGTGCCAGCAGCCCCGGGAATCAGCCCCAGCATTTT
TRBV5-1	TRBJ2-6	.	18	.	CASSLLGVSGSGANVLTF	TGCGCCAGCAGCTTGCTAGGAGTCTCAGGCTCTGGGGCCAACGTCCTGACTTTC
TRBV6-5	TRBJ2-7	TRBD2	15	.	CASSHHGGVSYEQYF	TGTGCCAGCAGCCACCACGGGGGGGTGTCCTACGAGCAGTACTTC
TRBV5-4	TRBJ2-7	TRBD1	15	few	CASSFRDRGTYEQYF	TGTGCCAGCAGCTTCCGGGACAGGGGGACCTACGAGCAGTACTTC
TRBV15	TRBJ2-7	TRBD2	17	.	CATSRDLPGGGRIEQYF	TGTGCCACCAGCAGAGATCTCCCCGGCGGGGGACGGATCGAGCAGTACTTC